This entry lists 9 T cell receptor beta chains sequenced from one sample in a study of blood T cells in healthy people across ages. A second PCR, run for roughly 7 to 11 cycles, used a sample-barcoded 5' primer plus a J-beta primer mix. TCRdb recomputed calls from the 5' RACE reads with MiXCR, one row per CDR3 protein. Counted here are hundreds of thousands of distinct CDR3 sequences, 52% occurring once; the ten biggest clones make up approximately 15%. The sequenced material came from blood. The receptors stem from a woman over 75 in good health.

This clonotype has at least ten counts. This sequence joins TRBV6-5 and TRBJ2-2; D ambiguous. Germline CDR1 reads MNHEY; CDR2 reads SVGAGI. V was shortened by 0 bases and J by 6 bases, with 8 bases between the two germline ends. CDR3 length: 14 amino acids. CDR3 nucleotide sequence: TGTGCCAGCAGTTACTCGACATGGGCCGGGGAGCTGTTTTTT. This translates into CASSYSTWAGELFF.

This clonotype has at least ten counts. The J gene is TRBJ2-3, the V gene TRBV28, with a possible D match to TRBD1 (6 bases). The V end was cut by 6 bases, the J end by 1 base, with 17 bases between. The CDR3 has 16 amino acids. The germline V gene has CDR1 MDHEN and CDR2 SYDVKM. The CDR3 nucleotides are TGTGCCAGCAGCACCGGACAGAAATCACGCACAGATACGCAGTATTTT. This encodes CASSTGQKSRTDTQYF.

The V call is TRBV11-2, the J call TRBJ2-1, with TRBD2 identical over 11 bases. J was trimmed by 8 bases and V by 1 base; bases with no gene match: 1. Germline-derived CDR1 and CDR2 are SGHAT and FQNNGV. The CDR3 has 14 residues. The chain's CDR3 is CASSLAGLADEQFF. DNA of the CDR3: TGTGCCAGCAGCTTAGCGGGACTAGCGGATGAGCAGTTCTTC.

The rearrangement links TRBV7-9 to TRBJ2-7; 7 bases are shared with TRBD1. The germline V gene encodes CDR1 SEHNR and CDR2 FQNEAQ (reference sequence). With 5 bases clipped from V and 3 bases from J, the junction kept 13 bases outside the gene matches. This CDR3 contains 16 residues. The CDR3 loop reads CASSQPPTGIYYEQYF. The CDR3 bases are TGTGCCAGCAGCCAACCACCGACAGGGATATACTACGAGCAGTACTTC.

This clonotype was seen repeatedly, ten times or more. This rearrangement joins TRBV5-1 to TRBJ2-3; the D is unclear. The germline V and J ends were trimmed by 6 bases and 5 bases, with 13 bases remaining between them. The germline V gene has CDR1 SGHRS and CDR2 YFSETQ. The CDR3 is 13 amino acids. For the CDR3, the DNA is TGCGCCAGCAATCCCGACTTGGGAGATACGCAGTATTTT. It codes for CASNPDLGDTQYF.

DNA for the CDR3: TGTGCCAGCTCACTTGCCCTGGGACTAGTGCCGGAGAATGCGCAGTATTTT. It yields the protein CASSLALGLVPENAQYF. This sequence joins TRBV18 and TRBJ2-3, with 8 bases aligning to TRBD2. V lost 4 bases, J lost 10 bases, and 19 bases stayed unmatched. The CDR3 is made up of 17 amino acids. Per the germline V gene, CDR1 is KGHSH and CDR2 is LQKENI.

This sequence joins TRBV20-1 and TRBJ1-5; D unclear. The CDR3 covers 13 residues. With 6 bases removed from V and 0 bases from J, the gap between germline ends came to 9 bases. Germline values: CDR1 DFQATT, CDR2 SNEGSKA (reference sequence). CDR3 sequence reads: CSALDNSNQPQHF. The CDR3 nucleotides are TGCAGTGCCCTCGACAATAGCAATCAGCCCCAGCATTTT.

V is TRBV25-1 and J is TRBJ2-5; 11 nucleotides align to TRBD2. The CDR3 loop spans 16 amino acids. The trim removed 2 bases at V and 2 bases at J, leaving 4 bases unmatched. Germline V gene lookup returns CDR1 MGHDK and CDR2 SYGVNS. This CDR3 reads CASSERASGRQETQYF. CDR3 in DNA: TGTGCCAGCAGTGAAAGGGCTAGCGGGAGGCAAGAGACCCAGTACTTC.

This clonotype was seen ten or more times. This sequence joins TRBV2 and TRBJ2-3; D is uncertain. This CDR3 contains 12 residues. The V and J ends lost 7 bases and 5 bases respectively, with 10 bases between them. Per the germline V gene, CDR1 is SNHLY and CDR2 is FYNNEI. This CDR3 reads CASIGWGDTQYF. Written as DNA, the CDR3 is TGTGCCAGCATTGGGTGGGGAGATACGCAGTATTTT.